The 29 T cell receptor beta chains in this list originate from one sample, sequenced in a study of CD8 T cells in ankylosing spondylitis (dated by TCRdb to the late 2010s). Libraries were prepared through 5' RACE. The instrument was an Illumina HiSeq 2500. Clones were called with MiXCR by TCRdb after fastp trimmed the public reads at Q25, and only in-frame beta chains were retained. Records with the same CDR3 protein are collapsed into one entry carrying the most frequent genes and DNA. Here the sample has 240,000 or so distinct CDR3 sequences; around 7.8% occur a single time. About 6.8% of the sample is taken by the ten largest. Sequencing used blood, either unsorted or a sorted T cell fraction (not recorded which). The receptors here all came from a male donor with ankylosing spondylitis or in good health (not recorded which).

This clonotype appeared many times. The rearrangement joins TRBV25-1 to TRBJ2-1; 7 bases map to TRBD2. The CDR3 length is 13 residues. The V gene end was trimmed by 5 bases and the J gene end by 7 bases; junction bases not matched to a gene: 5. Germline values: CDR1 MGHDK, CDR2 SYGVNS. CDR3: CASSRSGINEQFF. CDR3 DNA: TGTGCCAGCAGTCGGAGCGGGATAAATGAGCAGTTCTTC.

In its sample, this clonotype was seen many times. This chain joins TRBV29-1 and TRBJ2-3; D is undetermined. There are 13 residues in the CDR3. The V gene's germline CDR1 is SQVTM and CDR2 ANQGSEA. Trimming took off 5 bases at V and 5 bases at J, with 14 bases between the two ends. CDR3: CSVRPQGLDTQYF. DNA for the CDR3: TGCAGCGTTCGACCTCAAGGTTTAGATACGCAGTATTTT.

This clonotype has a count of ten or more. The rearrangement joins TRBV5-1 to TRBJ2-5; D is undetermined. Germline CDR1 and CDR2: SGHRS and YFSETQ. CDR3 size: 13 residues. The V and J ends lost 2 bases and 3 bases respectively, with 8 bases between them. This CDR3 is CASSFGSKETQYF. The CDR3 DNA reads TGCGCCAGCAGCTTTGGCAGTAAAGAGACCCAGTACTTC.

This clonotype was recorded at least ten times. The V call is TRBV29-1, the J call TRBJ1-2; D unresolved. CDR1 is SQVTM, CDR2 ANQGSEA, per germline. The CDR3 is 12 amino acids. V was shortened by 7 bases and J by 8 bases, with 17 bases between the two germline ends. As DNA, the CDR3 is TGCAGCGCCTGGGGAACCGGAGGCGGCTACACCTTC. Amino acid sequence: CSAWGTGGGYTF.

Ten or more counts support this clonotype. The chain uses TRBV2 and TRBJ1-2; D is unclear. Trimming took off 6 bases at V and 4 bases at J, with 6 bases between the two ends. This CDR3 comprises 11 residues. Germline V CDR1 and CDR2: SNHLY, FYNNEI. CDR3 bases: TGTGCCAGCAGCCTACGCTATGGCTACACCTTC. Translating it yields CASSLRYGYTF.

This clonotype occurred many times. The CDR3, as DNA: TGTGCCAGCAGTTTAGCGCTGTCCAATCAGCCCCAGCATTTT. Amino acid sequence: CASSLALSNQPQHF. This chain links TRBV12-3 or TRBV12-4 with TRBJ1-5; unclear D gene. There are 14 residues in the CDR3. V was clipped by 0 bases and J by 3 bases, with 6 bases between them.

This clonotype was recorded at least ten times. This chain joins TRBV12-3 or TRBV12-4 and TRBJ1-4; the match to TRBD1 covers 9 bases. The CDR3 extends over 14 amino acids. V lost 8 bases to trimming and J lost 5 bases; unmatched junction nucleotides: 6. CDR3 sequence reads: CASLPGQGNEKLFF. CDR3 coding DNA: TGTGCCAGCCTTCCGGGACAGGGAAATGAAAAACTGTTTTTT.

This clonotype has ten or more counts. J is TRBJ1-2 and V is TRBV29-1; D remains unclear. This CDR3 is built from 12 residues. Germline loops: CDR1 SQVTM, CDR2 ANQGSEA. The germline V and J ends were trimmed by 3 bases and 6 bases, with 11 bases remaining between them. The CDR3 here is CSVDFRGDGYTF. For the CDR3, the DNA is TGCAGCGTTGATTTTCGGGGAGATGGCTACACCTTC.

This clonotype was picked up many times. V and J are TRBV4-1 and TRBJ2-2, with D uncertain. The ends were cut back, 0 bases at V and 4 bases at J, with 9 bases in the middle. Germline loops: CDR1 MGHRA, CDR2 YSYEKL. CDR3 length: 15 residues. The CDR3 nucleotides are TGCGCCAGCAGCCAAGATCCGTACAGCACCGGGGAGCTGTTTTTT. Protein product: CASSQDPYSTGELFF.

This clonotype showed up many times. The chain recombines TRBV12-5 with TRBJ2-3, with 7 bases fitting TRBD2. The CDR3 length is 14 residues. CDR1 is LGHNT, CDR2 FRNRAP, per germline. V trimming: 2 bases; J trimming: 4 bases; junction bases outside the gene matches: 3. The CDR3 DNA is TGTGCTAGTGGTTTGCTGGCGGGAGCAGATACGCAGTATTTT. Translated, it gives CASGLLAGADTQYF.

This clonotype came up many times. The V gene is TRBV6-5, the J gene TRBJ1-2; the D is unclear. V dropped 0 bases and J dropped 4 bases, with 12 bases sitting between them. The CDR3 is 15 amino acids. The germline V gene has CDR1 MNHEY and CDR2 SVGAGI. The CDR3 coding sequence is TGTGCCAGCAGTTACTCAGCCGGACGGCGCTATGGCTACACCTTC. Amino acids: CASSYSAGRRYGYTF.

This clonotype was detected many times. The genes are TRBV12-3 or TRBV12-4 and TRBJ2-5, with a tentative D call TRBD1 (5 bases). The CDR3 totals 13 residues. V lost 5 bases and J lost 1, with 8 bases in between. CDR3 sequence reads: CASSPRVQETQYF. DNA for the CDR3: TGTGCCAGCAGTCCCAGGGTCCAAGAGACCCAGTACTTC.

This clonotype was observed many times. J is TRBJ2-5 and V is TRBV10-3, with D possibly TRBD1 on 5 matching bases. CDR1 is ENHRY and CDR2 is SYGVKD in the germline V gene. V was shortened by 2 bases and J by 2 bases, with 12 bases between the two germline ends. The CDR3 spans 15 residues. Here the CDR3 reads CAISEPYRSQETQYF. In DNA, the CDR3 is TGTGCCATCAGTGAGCCTTACAGGAGTCAAGAGACCCAGTACTTC.

This clonotype has ten or more counts. The rearrangement uses TRBV20-1 and TRBJ2-3; D gene unclear. This CDR3 contains 11 residues. Germline CDR1 and CDR2: DFQATT and SNEGSKA (reference sequence). Deletions cut 3 bases from V and 4 bases from J, with 5 bases between. In nucleotides, the CDR3 is TGCAGTGCTAGTTGGCCAGATACGCAGTATTTT. Its protein is CSASWPDTQYF.

This clonotype was seen repeatedly, ten times or more. The chain has TRBV29-1 and TRBJ2-1; 8 bases align to TRBD1. The J segment lost 8 bases and the V segment lost 4 bases, leaving 7 bases of the junction unmatched. The CDR3 contains 13 residues. The germline V gene encodes CDR1 SQVTM and CDR2 ANQGSEA. CDR3 protein: CSVADRGEYEQFF. CDR3 sequence (DNA): TGCAGCGTTGCCGACAGGGGAGAGTATGAGCAGTTCTTC.

This clonotype has ten or more counts. In DNA form, the CDR3 reads TGTGCCAGCAGAAAGACTGGGGGTCAGCCCCAGCATTTT. Its protein is CASRKTGGQPQHF. This sequence joins TRBV21-1 and TRBJ1-5; TRBD1 reflects the table's D call only, with no check against the DNA. TRBV21-1 is a known pseudogene. There are 13 residues in the CDR3.

The sample holds many counts of this clonotype. This chain connects TRBV5-1 to TRBJ1-1; the D is unclear. This CDR3 is 14 amino acids long. In germline, CDR1 is SGHRS, CDR2 YFSETQ. Trimming shortened V by 0 bases and J by 6 bases, and 12 bases separated the two germline ends. CDR3 bases: TGCGCCAGCAGCTTGGAGGTTGGGCCGGCTGAAGCTTTCTTT. Translating it yields CASSLEVGPAEAFF. The full variable domain, rest sourced from reference TRBV5-1 and TRBJ1-1, is KAGVTQTPRYLIKTRGQQVTLSCSPISGHRSVSWYQQTPGQGLQFLFEYFSETQRNKGNFPGRFSGRQFSNSRSEMNVSTLELGDSALYLCASSLEVGPAEAFFGQGTRLTVV.

This clonotype was seen ten or more times. V gene TRBV2 combines with J gene TRBJ1-5, with a possible D match to TRBD1 (6 bases). The CDR3 has 15 amino acids. V was cut by 6 bases and J by 0 bases, with 12 bases left in between. The germline CDR1 and CDR2 sequences are SNHLY and FYNNEI. The CDR3 loop is CASSRDTYSNQPQHF. The CDR3, as DNA: TGTGCCAGCAGCCGGGACACCTATAGCAATCAGCCCCAGCATTTT.

The rearrangement joins TRBV11-2 to TRBJ2-7; 7 bases fit TRBD1. Germline V gives CDR1 SGHAT, CDR2 FQNNGV. The CDR3 has 18 amino acids. V was clipped by 1 base and J by 5 bases; unmatched bases: 17. The CDR3 reads CASSLGRIRQGVLDEQYF. The CDR3 nucleotides read TGTGCCAGCAGCTTAGGGAGGATACGACAGGGCGTGTTGGACGAGCAGTACTTC.

This clonotype was detected ten times or more. V gene TRBV5-1 combines with J gene TRBJ1-4; the D gene is possibly TRBD1 (5 bases). Trimming pared 0 bases from V and 5 bases from J, leaving 14 bases between. The CDR3 has 16 residues. The V gene's germline CDR1 is SGHRS and CDR2 YFSETQ. The CDR3 nucleotides read TGCGCCAGCAGCTTGGACCTGCGGGGCGCAAATGAAAAACTGTTTTTT. Its translation is CASSLDLRGANEKLFF.

This clonotype has at least ten counts. The V call is TRBV7-9, the J call TRBJ2-1, with 10 bases matching TRBD2. The CDR3 extends over 16 amino acids. The junction had 7 bases not matched to a gene; V was cut back by 2 bases and J by 6 bases. Germline CDR1 and CDR2: SEHNR and FQNEAQ (reference sequence). The DNA for the CDR3 is TGTGCCAGCAGCTTAAAGGGAGCGGGGGGGCCCAATGAGCAGTTCTTC. The encoded protein is CASSLKGAGGPNEQFF. Full variable domain (outside the CDR3, taken from reference TRBV7-9 and TRBJ2-1): DTGVSQNPRHKITKRGQNVTFRCDPISEHNRLYWYRQTLGQGPEFLTYFQNEAQLEKSRLLSDRFSAERPKGSFSTLEIQRTEQGDSAMYLCASSLKGAGGPNEQFFGPGTRLTVL.

This clonotype was counted many times. The chain combines TRBV6-1 with TRBJ1-4; D remains ambiguous. Germline values: CDR1 MNHNS, CDR2 SASEGT. CDR3 length equals 14 residues. With 7 bases removed from V and 0 bases from J, the gap between germline ends came to 9 bases. CDR3 sequence: CASMPLSTNEKLFF. The CDR3 DNA sequence: TGTGCCAGCATGCCTCTTTCAACTAATGAAAAACTGTTTTTT.

The V call is TRBV28, the J call TRBJ2-1; the D is unclear. CDR3 size: 14 residues. Trimming left V 2 bases short and J 3 bases short, with 8 bases between. The germline V gene encodes CDR1 MDHEN and CDR2 SYDVKM. CDR3 DNA sequence: TGTGCCAGCAGTTTAAGGCCACACTACAATGAGCAGTTCTTC. Its protein product is CASSLRPHYNEQFF.

This clonotype was counted ten times or more. The rearrangement uses TRBV6-5 and TRBJ1-2; 10 bases match TRBD1. V lost 8 bases and J lost 4; bases outside the gene matches: 10. Germline V lookup: CDR1 MNHEY, CDR2 SVGAGI. This CDR3 contains 15 residues. In DNA, the CDR3 is TGTGCCAGCGTTTCCGGGACAGGGGCCGCCTATGGCTACACCTTC. Amino acid sequence: CASVSGTGAAYGYTF.

This clonotype was recorded at least ten times. This chain connects TRBV20-1 to TRBJ2-1, with TRBD2 matching over 7 bases. The CDR3 loop spans 12 amino acids. CDR1 and CDR2 (germline): DFQATT, SNEGSKA (reference sequence). This CDR3 reads CSLSGNYNEQFF. CDR3 nucleotide sequence: TGCAGCTTAAGCGGGAACTACAATGAGCAGTTCTTC.

This clonotype was observed at least ten times. The V and J genes are TRBV27 and TRBJ1-1; TRBD1 matches 8 bases. J lost 3 bases, V lost 4 bases, and 13 bases had no gene match. Germline assignment: CDR1 MNHEY and CDR2 SMNVEV (reference sequence). CDR3 size: 17 residues. Here the CDR3 DNA reads TGTGCCAGCAGTTCCCTCCGGGACAGGACCCCATACACTGAAGCTTTCTTT. It codes for CASSSLRDRTPYTEAFF.

In its sample, this clonotype was seen many times. The rearrangement links TRBV20-1 to TRBJ2-7; no clear D. Germline values: CDR1 DFQATT, CDR2 SNEGSKA (reference sequence). CDR3 size: 14 residues. The V end was cut by 0 bases, the J end by 0 bases, with 9 bases between. DNA for the CDR3: TGCAGTGCTAGAGATCACCTTAGCTCCTACGAGCAGTACTTC. This gives the protein CSARDHLSSYEQYF.

The table lists this clonotype with many counts. This chain connects TRBV19 to TRBJ2-7; 10 positions agree with TRBD2. The CDR3 is 17 amino acids. Trimming took 4 bases from V and 0 from J; bases not matched to a gene: 9. The V gene's germline CDR1 is LNHDA and CDR2 SQIVND (reference sequence). The CDR3 bases are TGTGCCAGTAGTAAGTTAGCGGGAGGCCTCAGCTCCTACGAGCAGTACTTC. Protein: CASSKLAGGLSSYEQYF. Full variable domain (remainder filled in from reference TRBV19 and TRBJ2-7): DGGITQSPKYLFRKEGQNVTLSCEQNLNHDAMYWYRQDPGQGLRLIYYSQIVNDFQKGDIAEGYSVSREKKESFPLTVTSAQKNPTAFYLCASSKLAGGLSSYEQYFGPGTRLTVT.

This clonotype was counted many times. The chain couples TRBV6-1 to TRBJ2-1; 7 positions agree with TRBD2. CDR3 size: 13 residues. Germline V lookup: CDR1 MNHNS, CDR2 SASEGT. V was clipped by 6 bases and J by 5 bases; unmatched bases: 4. The CDR3 bases are TGTGCCAGCAGACTAGCGCCCCACAATGAGCAGTTCTTC. Translated: CASRLAPHNEQFF.